The clone carrying this T cell receptor beta chain was detected only a few times. The sample belongs to a study of blood T cells in healthy people across ages. V was cut by 4 bases and J by 4 bases, with 13 bases left in between. The CDR3 contains 14 residues. Then a second PCR, running roughly 6 to 11 cycles, was carried out with a sample-barcoded 5' primer and a J-beta primer mix. TCRdb recomputed calls from the 5' RACE reads with MiXCR, one row per CDR3 protein. The table includes 650,000 or so distinct CDR3 sequences, roughly half detected once. The specimen sequenced was blood. This TCR derives from a woman of 80 years or more in good health. The chain has TRBV12-3 or TRBV12-4 and TRBJ1-1; tentatively, D is TRBD1 (5 bases). The CDR3 loop is CASSYSRVSTEAFF. The DNA for the CDR3 is TGTGCCAGCAGTTACTCCAGGGTTTCCACTGAAGCTTTCTTT.